This T cell receptor (beta chain) came from a study of molecular identifiers for immune sequencing clone quantification. This clonotype was recorded many times. TCR libraries were built in bulk with a published protocol and specific TCR primers. One entry per CDR3 protein, called by TCRdb with MiXCR from the PCR reads. The sample contains 550,000 to 750,000 distinct CDR3 sequences, just under 20% of which appear only once. Germline V gives CDR1 SQVTM, CDR2 ANQGSEA. The CDR3 sequence is 12 residues long. Trimming took off 6 bases at V and 0 bases at J, with 5 bases between the two ends. Specimen: naive CD8+ T cells from blood, with Jurkat cell RNA spiked in. Documented subset: FACS-sorted CD8+CD4-CCR7+CD45RA+ naive T cells. The TCR sequence derives from a human donor in good health. Some libraries in this study had Jurkat cell RNA spiked in. The rearrangement links TRBV29-1 to TRBJ1-4; D unresolved. DNA for the CDR3: TGCAGCGTGTTTGCAACTAATGAAAAACTGTTTTTT. Protein: CSVFATNEKLFF.